This TCR beta chain was identified in a study of Ad26.COV2.S vaccination and SARS-CoV-2 variants (dated by TCRdb to the early 2020s). About the investigation overall: Vaccine-arm donors came from COV1001, a multicentre, randomized, double-blind, placebo-controlled phase I-IIa trial of Ad26.COV2.S in healthy adults. Trial participants were randomized into five groups of five: low-dose or high-dose Ad26.COV2.S given once or twice, or placebo on both occasions. The TCR-sequenced set comprised around 32 samples: some 19 Ad26.COV2.S vaccine recipients, 5 placebo recipients and 8 SARS-CoV-2 convalescent individuals. TCRbeta repertoire sequencing was used to assess the specificity and breadth of SARS-CoV-2-reactive T cell receptors after Ad26.COV2.S vaccination. Ad26.COV2.S was given intramuscularly at 5x10^10 or 1x10^11 viral particles, as a single shot or as two shots 56 days apart. Investigators remained blinded to trial group allocation during experiments and outcome assessment.

TCRbeta CDR3 regions were sequenced with the immunoSEQ Assay. After extraction, genomic DNA underwent amplification by bias-controlled multiplex PCR, followed by high-throughput sequencing. In the original analysis: To quantify the absolute abundance of every unique TCRbeta CDR3 region, sequences were collapsed and filtered. T cell fraction was estimated by normalizing TCRbeta template counts to usable DNA, with usable DNA measured through amplification of reference genes found in all nucleated cells. Repertoire TCRs were annotated as SARS-CoV-2-specific by exact matching of V gene, CDR3 amino acid sequence and J gene to a known reactive TCR set. The reference SARS-CoV-2 TCR set was obtained from MIRA and was filtered for enrichment in COVID-19-positive ImmuneCODE repertoires, whereby public or cross-reactive TCRs were removed. Drawing on the MIRA antigens, annotated TCRs were analysed further at the level of specific ORF or position within ORF. Breadth was defined as annotated unique rearrangements over total unique productive rearrangements; depth was the summed frequency of those rearrangements. Group comparisons of TCR breadth used two-sided Wilcoxon rank-sum tests. TCRdb took this table from immuneACCESS and kept in-frame rearrangements with V and J called. Such tables lack part of the clones; where checked against another copy, unresolved V genes explain under half of the gap, and the rest is unexplained. That table is the source of V, J and clone size, and D and trimming were worked out from the DNA. The table for this sample lists roughly 420,000 clones; 75% to 90% of them were counted only once. The ten largest clones capture about 2.7% of the sample.

V is cut by 1 base and J by 1 base, and the space between the germline ends is 11 bases. CDR1 and CDR2 are read off the germline V gene as SGHRS and YFSETQ. The CDR3 runs 15 residues from the cysteine to the phenylalanine. Only the CDR3 DNA stays, 45 bases, in frame from base 1. The full study reports these points: According to the authors, total T cell responses may have been underestimated by the TCR breadth and depth analyses. The study lacked the statistical power to compare responses across vaccine doses or regimens. After vaccination, spike-specific CD8+ and CD4+ T cell responses were reported to show substantial breadth. Vaccine and placebo recipients had comparable non-spike TCR breadth, which fits with the vaccine containing only spike. Higher spike-specific TCR breadth was observed in Ad26.COV2.S recipients than in placebo recipients (P = 0.0014).

What the treatment or condition label conveys for this sample: 15 to 20 received Ad26.COV2.S at low or high dose, single or two shots; about 5 received placebo; per-sample allocation not given. For vaccine and placebo recipients, the sequenced repertoires came from samples collected on day 63 after the first injection. In Cohort 1b, around 23 adults aged 18-55 years were enrolled at a single site in Boston, USA, between 29 July and 7 August 2020. As a vaccine, Ad26.COV2.S was a replication-incompetent adenovirus type 26 vector that expressed a prefusion-stabilized SARS-CoV-2 spike protein derived from the original Wuhan strain. About this clone itself: There is no known antigen for this receptor. Base qualities are missing; no much larger clone stands one base away.

The sequence was obtained from a person aged 18-60 years who received the Ad26.COV2.S COVID-19 vaccine or a placebo. The sequence is built from TRBV5-1 and TRBJ2-5, with a tentative D gene TRBD1 over 6 matching bases. The starting material was peripheral blood, obtained in a trial of Ad26.COV2.S vaccine versus placebo. The CDR3 reads CASSLNGQFQETQYF. The bases read TGCGCCAGCAGCTTGAACGGACAGTTCCAAGAGACCCAGTACTTC.